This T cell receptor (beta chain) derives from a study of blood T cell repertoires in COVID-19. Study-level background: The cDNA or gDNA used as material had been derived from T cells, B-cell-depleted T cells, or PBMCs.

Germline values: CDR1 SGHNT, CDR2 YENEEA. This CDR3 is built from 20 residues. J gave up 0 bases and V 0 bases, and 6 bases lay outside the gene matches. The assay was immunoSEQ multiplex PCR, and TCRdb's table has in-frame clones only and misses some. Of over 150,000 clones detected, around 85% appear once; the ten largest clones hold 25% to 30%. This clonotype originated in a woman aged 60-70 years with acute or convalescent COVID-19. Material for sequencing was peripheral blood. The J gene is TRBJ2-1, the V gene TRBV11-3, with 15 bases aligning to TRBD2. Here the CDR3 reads CASSLEGTSGGSHSYNEQFF. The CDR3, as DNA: TGTGCCAGCAGCTTAGAAGGGACTAGCGGGGGGTCCCACTCCTACAATGAGCAGTTCTTC.